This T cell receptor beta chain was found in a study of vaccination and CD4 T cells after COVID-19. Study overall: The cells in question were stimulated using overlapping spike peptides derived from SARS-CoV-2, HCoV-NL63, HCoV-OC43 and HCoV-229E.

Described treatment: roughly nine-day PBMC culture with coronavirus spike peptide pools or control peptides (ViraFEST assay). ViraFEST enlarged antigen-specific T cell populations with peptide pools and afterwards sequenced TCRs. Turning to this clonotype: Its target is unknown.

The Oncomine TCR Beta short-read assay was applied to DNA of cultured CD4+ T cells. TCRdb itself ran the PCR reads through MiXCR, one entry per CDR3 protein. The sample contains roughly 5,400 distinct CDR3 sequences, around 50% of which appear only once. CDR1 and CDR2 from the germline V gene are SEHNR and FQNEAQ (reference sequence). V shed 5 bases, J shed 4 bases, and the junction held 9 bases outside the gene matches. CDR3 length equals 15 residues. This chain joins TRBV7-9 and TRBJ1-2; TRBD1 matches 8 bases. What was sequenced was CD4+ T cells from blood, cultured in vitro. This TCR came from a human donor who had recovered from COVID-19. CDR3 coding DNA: TGTGCCAGCAGCACTTGGACAGGGTGGGGCTATGGCTACACCTTC. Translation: CASSTWTGWGYGYTF.